This TCR beta chain was retrieved from a study of blood T cell repertoires in COVID-19. With 5 bases clipped from V and 0 bases from J, the junction kept 7 bases outside the gene matches. This CDR3 region has 16 residues. Germline V lookup: CDR1 MNHEY, CDR2 SVGEGT. Produced via immunoSEQ multiplex PCR; TCRdb's table is partial and in-frame only. The sample carries some 670,000 clones, 70% to 90% recorded once. This TCR came from a woman younger than 30 with acute or convalescent COVID-19. The chain employs TRBV6-2 or TRBV6-3 and TRBJ1-3; 7 bases align to TRBD1. Sequences were obtained from peripheral blood. As DNA, the CDR3 is TGTGCCAGCAGTAGCCGGGACAGTGACTCTGGAAACACCATATATTTT. As protein: CASSSRDSDSGNTIYF.